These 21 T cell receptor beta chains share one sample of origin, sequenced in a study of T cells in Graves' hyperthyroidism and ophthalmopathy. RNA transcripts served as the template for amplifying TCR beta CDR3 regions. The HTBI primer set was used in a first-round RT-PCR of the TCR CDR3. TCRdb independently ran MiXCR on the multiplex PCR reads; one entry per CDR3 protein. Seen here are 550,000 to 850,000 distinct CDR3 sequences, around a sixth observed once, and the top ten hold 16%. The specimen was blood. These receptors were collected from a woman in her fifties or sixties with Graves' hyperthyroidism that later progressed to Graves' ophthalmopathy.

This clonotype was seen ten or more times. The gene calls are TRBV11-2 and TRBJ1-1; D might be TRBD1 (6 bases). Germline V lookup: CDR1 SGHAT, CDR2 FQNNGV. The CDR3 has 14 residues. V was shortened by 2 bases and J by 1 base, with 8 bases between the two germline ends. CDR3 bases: TGTGCCAGCAGCTTACAGGGGCCGAACACTGAAGCTTTCTTT. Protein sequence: CASSLQGPNTEAFF.

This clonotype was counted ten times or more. The CDR3 here is CASSLDGQGYNEQFF. CDR3 nucleotides: TGCGCCAGCAGCTTGGACGGACAGGGCTACAATGAGCAGTTCTTC. The rearrangement links TRBV5-1 to TRBJ2-1; 8 nucleotides match TRBD1. Germline assignment: CDR1 SGHRS and CDR2 YFSETQ. V gave up 0 bases and J gave up 3 bases; unmatched junction bases: 2. The CDR3 covers 15 residues. The full variable domain, with the rest looked up from reference TRBV5-1 and TRBJ2-1, is KAGVTQTPRYLIKTRGQQVTLSCSPISGHRSVSWYQQTPGQGLQFLFEYFSETQRNKGNFPGRFSGRQFSNSRSEMNVSTLELGDSALYLCASSLDGQGYNEQFFGPGTRLTVL.

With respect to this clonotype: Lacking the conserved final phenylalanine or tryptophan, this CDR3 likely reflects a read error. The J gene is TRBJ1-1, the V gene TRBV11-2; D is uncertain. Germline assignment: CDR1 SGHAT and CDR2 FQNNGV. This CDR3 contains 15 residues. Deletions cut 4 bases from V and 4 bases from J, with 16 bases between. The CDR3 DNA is TGTGCCAGCAGCTACCACAGCCTGGCGGTCACTGAAGCTTTCCTT. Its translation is CASSYHSLAVTEAFL.

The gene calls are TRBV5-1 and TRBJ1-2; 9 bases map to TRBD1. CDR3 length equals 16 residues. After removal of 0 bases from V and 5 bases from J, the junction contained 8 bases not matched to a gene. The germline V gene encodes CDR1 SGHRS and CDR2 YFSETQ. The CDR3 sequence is CASSLGGTGSTYGYTF. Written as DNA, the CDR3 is TGCGCCAGCAGCTTGGGAGGGACAGGGAGCACGTATGGCTACACCTTC. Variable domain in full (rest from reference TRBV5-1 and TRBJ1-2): KAGVTQTPRYLIKTRGQQVTLSCSPISGHRSVSWYQQTPGQGLQFLFEYFSETQRNKGNFPGRFSGRQFSNSRSEMNVSTLELGDSALYLCASSLGGTGSTYGYTFGSGTRLTVV.

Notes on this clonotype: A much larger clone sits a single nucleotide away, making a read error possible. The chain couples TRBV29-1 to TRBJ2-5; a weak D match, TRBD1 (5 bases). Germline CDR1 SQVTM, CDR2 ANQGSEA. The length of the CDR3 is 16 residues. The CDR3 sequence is CSVEDHARDYQEIQYF. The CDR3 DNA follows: TGCAGCGTTGAAGATCACGCCAGGGATTACCAAGAGATCCAGTACTTC.

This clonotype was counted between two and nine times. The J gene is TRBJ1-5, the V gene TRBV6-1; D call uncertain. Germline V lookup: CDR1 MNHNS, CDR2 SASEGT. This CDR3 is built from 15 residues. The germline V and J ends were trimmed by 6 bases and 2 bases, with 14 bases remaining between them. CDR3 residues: CASSPVGPGNQPQHF. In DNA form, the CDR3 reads TGTGCCAGCAGCCCAGTGGGTCCGGGCAATCAGCCCCAGCATTTT.

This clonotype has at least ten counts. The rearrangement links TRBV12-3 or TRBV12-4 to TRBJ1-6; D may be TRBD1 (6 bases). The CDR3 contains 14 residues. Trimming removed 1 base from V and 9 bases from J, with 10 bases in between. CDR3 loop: CASSLGGARSPLHF. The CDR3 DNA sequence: TGTGCCAGCAGTTTAGGGGGGGCGCGTTCACCCCTCCACTTT.

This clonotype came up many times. CDR3 coding DNA: TGTGCCAGCTCACCAAACGGCGGGTTGGATGAAAAACTGTTTTTT. Protein sequence: CASSPNGGLDEKLFF. This chain links TRBV18 with TRBJ1-4; D unresolved. CDR1 and CDR2 (germline): KGHSH, LQKENI. V was cut by 2 bases and J by 6 bases, with 13 bases left in between. CDR3 length: 15 residues.

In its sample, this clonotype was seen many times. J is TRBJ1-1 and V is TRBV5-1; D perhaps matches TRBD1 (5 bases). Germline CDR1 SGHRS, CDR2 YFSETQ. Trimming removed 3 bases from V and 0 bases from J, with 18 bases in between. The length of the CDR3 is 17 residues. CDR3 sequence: CASSYRPGTAMNTEAFF. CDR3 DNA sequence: TGCGCCAGCAGCTACAGACCGGGGACGGCTATGAACACTGAAGCTTTCTTT.

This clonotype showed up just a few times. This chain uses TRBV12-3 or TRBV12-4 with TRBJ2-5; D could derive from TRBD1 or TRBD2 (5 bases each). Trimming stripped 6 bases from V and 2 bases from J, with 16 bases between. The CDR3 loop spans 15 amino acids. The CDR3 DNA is TGTGCCAGCAGACGCCCGGGACGGACACAAGAGACCCAGTACTTC. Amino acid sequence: CASRRPGRTQETQYF.

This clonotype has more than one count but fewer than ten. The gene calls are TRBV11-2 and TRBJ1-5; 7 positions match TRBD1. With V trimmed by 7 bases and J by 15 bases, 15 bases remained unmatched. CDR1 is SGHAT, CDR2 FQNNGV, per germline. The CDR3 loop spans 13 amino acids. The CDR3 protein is CASNDYRGEGRHF. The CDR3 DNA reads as TGTGCCAGCAACGACTACAGGGGCGAGGGGCGGCATTTT. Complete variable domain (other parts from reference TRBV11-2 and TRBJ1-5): EAGVAQSPRYKIIEKRQSVAFWCNPISGHATLYWYQQILGQGPKLLIQFQNNGVVDDSQLPKDRFSAERLKGVDSTLKIQPAKLEDSAVYLCASNDYRGEGRHFGDGTRLSIL.

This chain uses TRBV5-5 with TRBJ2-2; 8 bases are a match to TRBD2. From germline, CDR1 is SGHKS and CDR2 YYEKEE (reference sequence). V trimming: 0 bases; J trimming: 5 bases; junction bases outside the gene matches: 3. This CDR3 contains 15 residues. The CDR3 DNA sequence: TGTGCCAGCAGCTTGGTAGCGGGGAGTACCGGGGAGCTGTTTTTT. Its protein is CASSLVAGSTGELFF.

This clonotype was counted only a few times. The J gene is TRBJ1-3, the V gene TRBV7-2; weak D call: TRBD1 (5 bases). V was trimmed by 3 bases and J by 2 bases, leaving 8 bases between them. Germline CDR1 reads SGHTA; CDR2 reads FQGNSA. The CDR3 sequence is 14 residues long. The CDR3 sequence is CASSFQGTGNTIYF. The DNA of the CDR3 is TGTGCCAGCAGCTTCCAGGGTACTGGAAACACCATATATTTT.

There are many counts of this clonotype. Here the CDR3 reads CASSQGEREDEQFF. The CDR3 DNA reads TGTGCCAGCAGCCAAGGTGAGAGGGAAGATGAGCAGTTCTTC. The rearrangement joins TRBV3-1 to TRBJ2-1; tentative D call: TRBD2 (5 bases). The V end was cut by 1 base, the J end by 8 bases, with 12 bases between. The CDR3 loop spans 14 amino acids. Germline-derived CDR1 and CDR2 are LGHDT and YNNKEL (reference sequence).

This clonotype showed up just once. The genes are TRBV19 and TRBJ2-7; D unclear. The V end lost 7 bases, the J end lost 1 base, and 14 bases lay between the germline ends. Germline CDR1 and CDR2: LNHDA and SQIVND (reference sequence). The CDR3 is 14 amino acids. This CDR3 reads CASTDEAGSYEQYF. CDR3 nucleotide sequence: TGTGCCAGTACCGATGAGGCCGGATCCTACGAGCAGTACTTC.

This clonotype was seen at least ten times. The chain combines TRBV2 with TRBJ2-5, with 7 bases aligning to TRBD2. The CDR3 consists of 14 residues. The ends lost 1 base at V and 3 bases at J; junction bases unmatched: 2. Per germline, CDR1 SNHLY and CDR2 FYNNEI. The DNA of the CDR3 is TGTGCCAGCAGTGAAGGGCTAGCGGAAGAGACCCAGTACTTC. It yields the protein CASSEGLAEETQYF.

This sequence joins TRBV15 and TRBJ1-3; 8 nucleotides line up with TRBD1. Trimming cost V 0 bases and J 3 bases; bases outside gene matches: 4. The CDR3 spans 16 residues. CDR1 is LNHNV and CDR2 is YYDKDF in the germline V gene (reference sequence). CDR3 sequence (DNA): TGTGCCACCAGCAGAGACCAGGGGGCTGGTGGAAACACCATATATTTT. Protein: CATSRDQGAGGNTIYF.

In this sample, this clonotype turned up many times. The CDR3 reads CASSPRAGATEQYF. The CDR3 DNA reads TGTGCCAGCAGCCCACGCGCAGGGGCCACCGAGCAGTACTTC. The V call is TRBV7-9, the J call TRBJ2-7; D possibly corresponds to TRBD1 (6 bases). CDR1 and CDR2 from the germline V gene are SEHNR and FQNEAQ (reference sequence). V was shortened by 5 bases and J by 6 bases, with 17 bases between the two germline ends. This CDR3 is built from 14 residues.

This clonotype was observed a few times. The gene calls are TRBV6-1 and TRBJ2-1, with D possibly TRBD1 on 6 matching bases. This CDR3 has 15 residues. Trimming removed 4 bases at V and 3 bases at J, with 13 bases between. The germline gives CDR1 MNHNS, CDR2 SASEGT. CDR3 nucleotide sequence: TGTGCCAGCAGTGTCGAGGACAGAAACTACAATGAGCAGTTCTTC. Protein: CASSVEDRNYNEQFF.

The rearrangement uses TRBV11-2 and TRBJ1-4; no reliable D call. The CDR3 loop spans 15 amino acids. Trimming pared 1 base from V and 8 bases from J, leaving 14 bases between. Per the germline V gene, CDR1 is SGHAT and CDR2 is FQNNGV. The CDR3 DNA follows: TGTGCCAGCAGCTTAGGAAGGCAGGTCGAGGAAAAACTGTTTTTT. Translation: CASSLGRQVEEKLFF. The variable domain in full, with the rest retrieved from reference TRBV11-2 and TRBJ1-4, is EAGVAQSPRYKIIEKRQSVAFWCNPISGHATLYWYQQILGQGPKLLIQFQNNGVVDDSQLPKDRFSAERLKGVDSTLKIQPAKLEDSAVYLCASSLGRQVEEKLFFGSGTQLSVL.

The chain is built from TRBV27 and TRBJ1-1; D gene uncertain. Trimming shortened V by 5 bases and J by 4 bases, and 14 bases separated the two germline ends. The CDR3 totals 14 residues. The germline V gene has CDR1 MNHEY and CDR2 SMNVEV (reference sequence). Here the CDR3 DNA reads TGTGCCAGCAGTCGGGGAGCGCTGGGCACTGAAGCTTTCTTT. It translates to CASSRGALGTEAFF.